A selection of T cell receptor beta chains follows, all from one sample in a study of identical twins. TCRdb fed the 5' RACE reads into MiXCR, producing one record per CDR3 protein. Here the sample spans hundreds of thousands of distinct CDR3 sequences, less than 7% being singletons. Sequences were obtained from naive T cells sorted from blood. The receptors here all came from a man aged 18 to 35 in good health. CDR3s include the opening cysteine and the closing phenylalanine or tryptophan. D genes are given only for firm matches. Only some rows state a clone size, as once, few, many or a class for expanded clones.

J: TRBJ1-1; size: NA; D: NA; V: TRBV11-2; DNA: TGTGCCAGCAGCTCGGGGGAAGTCGACACTGAAGCTTTCTTT; CDR3: CASSSGEVDTEAFF
J: TRBJ1-4; size: many; D: NA; V: TRBV7-3; DNA: TGTGCCAGCAGCTTATCAGGGCAGAAAAATGAAAAACTGTTTTTT; CDR3: CASSLSGQKNEKLFF
J: TRBJ2-2; size: many; D: TRBD2; V: TRBV7-2; DNA: TGTGCCAGCAGCGCCACTAGCGCCCCCGGGGAGCTGTTTTTT; CDR3: CASSATSAPGELFF
J: TRBJ1-5; size: many; D: TRBD1; V: TRBV20-1; DNA: TGCAGTGCTAGACGCAGGGGGCTAGGCAATCAGCCCCAGCATTTT; CDR3: CSARRRGLGNQPQHF
J: TRBJ2-7; size: many; D: NA; V: TRBV5-1; DNA: TGCGCCAGCAGCTTGCGGAGAATGCCCGACGAGCAGTACTTC; CDR3: CASSLRRMPDEQYF
J: TRBJ2-2; size: few; D: NA; V: TRBV12-5; DNA: TGTGCTAGTGGGCCCCCCGGGCCTATTCGCACCGGGGAGCTGTTTTTT; CDR3: CASGPPGPIRTGELFF
J: TRBJ1-1; size: many; D: NA; V: TRBV4-1; DNA: TGCGCCAGCAGCCAAGCTAGGCAGAACACTGAAGCTTTCTTT; CDR3: CASSQARQNTEAFF
J: TRBJ2-1; size: few; D: TRBD2; V: TRBV30; DNA: TGTGCCTGGAGTTTGGGACTAGCGGGAGACGGTTTCGATGAGCAGTTCTTC; CDR3: CAWSLGLAGDGFDEQFF
J: TRBJ2-1; size: once; D: NA; V: TRBV29-1; DNA: TGCAGCGTAGCTGGAGTGGCGGCGGTCGAGCAGTTCTTC; CDR3: CSVAGVAAVEQFF
J: TRBJ1-1; size: many; D: NA; V: TRBV5-1; DNA: TGCGCCAGCAGCTCGGACAAAACGAACACTGAAGCTTTCTTT; CDR3: CASSSDKTNTEAFF
J: TRBJ1-4; size: many; D: NA; V: TRBV7-9; DNA: TGTGCCAGCAGCCCGCCAGGGGATGGGTATGAAAAACTGTTTTTT; CDR3: CASSPPGDGYEKLFF
J: TRBJ2-3; size: few; D: NA; V: TRBV7-9; DNA: TGTGCCAGCAGCTTAATCCAGTCGACAGATACGCAGTATTTT; CDR3: CASSLIQSTDTQYF
J: TRBJ2-4; size: many; D: NA; V: TRBV5-6; DNA: TGTGCCAGCAGCTTGCCGGGAGCTCAAAACATTCAGTACTTC; CDR3: CASSLPGAQNIQYF
J: TRBJ2-1; size: many; D: NA; V: TRBV29-1; DNA: TGCAGCGTTGAGGGGATCCGGGACAACCTCATCTACAATGAGCAGTTCTTC; CDR3: CSVEGIRDNLIYNEQFF
J: TRBJ2-3; size: many; D: NA; V: TRBV10-3; DNA: TGTGCCATCAGTGAACTCGGAGATACGCAGTATTTT; CDR3: CAISELGDTQYF
J: TRBJ2-2; size: many; D: NA; V: TRBV24-1; DNA: TGTGCCACCAGTGATGCCCCCTCGGGGTTGCAAGCCGGGGAGCTGTTTTTT; CDR3: CATSDAPSGLQAGELFF
J: TRBJ2-5; size: many; D: TRBD2; V: TRBV10-3; DNA: TGTGCCATCAGTGAGTCGTTGTCGGGACTAGGGGAGACCCAGTACTTC; CDR3: CAISESLSGLGETQYF
J: TRBJ1-5; size: NA; D: NA; V: TRBV7-9; DNA: TGTGCCAGCAGCTCCCAGGGTTTCCAGCCCCAGCATTTT; CDR3: CASSSQGFQPQHF
J: TRBJ1-4; size: few; D: TRBD1; V: TRBV7-9; DNA: TGTGCCAGCAGCTTTCCCACGGACAGGGGGAGTGAAAAACTGTTTTTT; CDR3: CASSFPTDRGSEKLFF
J: TRBJ2-1; size: many; D: NA; V: TRBV5-1; DNA: TGCGCCAGCAGCTTGGCAGTTAGCCACAATGAGCAGTTCTTC; CDR3: CASSLAVSHNEQFF
J: TRBJ2-1; size: NA; D: TRBD2; V: TRBV11-1; DNA: TGTGCCGACGGGACTAGCGAAAATGAGCAGTTCTTC; CDR3: CADGTSENEQFF
J: TRBJ1-5; size: many; D: NA; V: TRBV20-1; DNA: TGCAGTCTACAGGGAGGTTTGGGCAATCAGCCCCAGCATTTT; CDR3: CSLQGGLGNQPQHF
J: TRBJ2-3; size: many; D: NA; V: TRBV5-1; DNA: TGCGCCAGCAGCCAATACGCAGATACGCAGTATTTT; CDR3: CASSQYADTQYF
J: TRBJ1-5; size: many; D: NA; V: TRBV15; DNA: TGTGCCACCAGCAGAGATCGGGCGTCTTGGCCCCAGCATTTT; CDR3: CATSRDRASWPQHF
J: TRBJ2-1; size: few; D: TRBD2; V: TRBV30; DNA: TGTGCCTGGAGCGTAGGACTAGCGGGAGCTGAGCAGTTCTTC; CDR3: CAWSVGLAGAEQFF
J: TRBJ1-1; size: many; D: NA; V: TRBV10-3; DNA: TGTGCCGCGGGACAATTGAACACTGAAGCTTTCTTT; CDR3: CAAGQLNTEAFF
J: TRBJ2-1; size: few; D: NA; V: TRBV14; DNA: TGTGCCAGCAGCCAAGAAGGAGTGTCCTTTTACAATGAGCAGTTCTTC; CDR3: CASSQEGVSFYNEQFF
J: TRBJ2-1; size: NA; D: NA; V: TRBV4-3; DNA: TGCGCCAGCAGCCAAGACGGACAGCGGTACAATGAGCAGTTCTTC; CDR3: CASSQDGQRYNEQFF
J: TRBJ2-1; size: many; D: NA; V: TRBV6-1; DNA: TGTGCCAGCCGCGTTGCCCTGGTCTACAATGAGCAGTTCTTC; CDR3: CASRVALVYNEQFF
J: TRBJ2-2; size: few; D: NA; V: TRBV4-1; DNA: TGCGCCAGCAGCAAAATTGGGCCCGGGGAGCTGTTTTTT; CDR3: CASSKIGPGELFF
J: TRBJ1-1; size: many; D: NA; V: TRBV5-1; DNA: TGCGCCAGCAATGGGGAAGGGAGGAACACTGAAGCTTTCTTT; CDR3: CASNGEGRNTEAFF
J: TRBJ1-1; size: many; D: NA; V: TRBV12-3/TRBV12-4; DNA: TGTGCCAGCAGTTTAGCGGAGGGAAGAGGCACTGAAGCTTTCTTT; CDR3: CASSLAEGRGTEAFF
J: TRBJ2-2; size: NA; D: NA; V: TRBV14; DNA: TGTGCCAGCAGCCAAGTAATAGCGTGGAACACCGGGGAGCTGTTTTTT; CDR3: CASSQVIAWNTGELFF
J: TRBJ2-1; size: many; D: NA; V: TRBV12-3/TRBV12-4; DNA: TGTGCCAGCAGTTTAGTTGAGCAGTTCTTC; CDR3: CASSLVEQFF
J: TRBJ2-7; size: many; D: TRBD1; V: TRBV7-2; DNA: TGTGCCAGCAGCCCGGCCGGGTGGGACAGATCCTACGAGCAGTACTTC; CDR3: CASSPAGWDRSYEQYF
J: TRBJ2-7; size: few; D: TRBD2; V: TRBV7-2; DNA: TGTGCCAGCAGCTTAGACCTAGCGGGAGGGGACGAGCAGTACTTC; CDR3: CASSLDLAGGDEQYF
J: TRBJ2-3; size: many; D: NA; V: TRBV5-1; DNA: TGCGCCAGCAGCTTGGATTTGCCGGGGCAGACGCAGTATTTT; CDR3: CASSLDLPGQTQYF
J: TRBJ2-5; size: many; D: NA; V: TRBV5-1; DNA: TGCGCCAGCAGCTTGAGGGGCGCGATTGAAGAGACCCAGTACTTC; CDR3: CASSLRGAIEETQYF
J: TRBJ2-1; size: NA; D: NA; V: TRBV18; DNA: TGTGCCAGCTCAGCGAGCGGTGCCGCCTACAATGAGCAGTTCTTC; CDR3: CASSASGAAYNEQFF
J: TRBJ1-2; size: many; D: NA; V: TRBV20-1; DNA: TGCAGTGCTAAACCCTCGAGGGGCTACACCTTC; CDR3: CSAKPSRGYTF
J: TRBJ1-4; size: few; D: NA; V: TRBV15; DNA: TGTGCCACCAGCAAAGGACGGGAAAATGAAAAACTGTTTTTT; CDR3: CATSKGRENEKLFF
J: TRBJ2-3; size: few; D: NA; V: TRBV20-1; DNA: TGCAGTGCTAGTGCGGGAAGCGGCCCAAGGAATACGCAGTATTTT; CDR3: CSASAGSGPRNTQYF
J: TRBJ2-3; size: few; D: TRBD1; V: TRBV27; DNA: TGTGCCAGCAAACTAACCCGAAGGGGGCTTAGCACAGATACGCAGTATTTT; CDR3: CASKLTRRGLSTDTQYF
J: TRBJ1-5; size: many; D: TRBD1; V: TRBV20-1; DNA: TGCAGTGCTAGAAGGGACAGGTACTTCCAGCCCCAGCATTTT; CDR3: CSARRDRYFQPQHF
J: TRBJ2-5; size: NA; D: TRBD2; V: TRBV5-6; DNA: TGTGCCAGCAGCCCCTACTATCAGACTAGCGAAGAGGAGACCCAGTACTTC; CDR3: CASSPYYQTSEEETQYF
J: TRBJ2-3; size: many; D: NA; V: TRBV10-3; DNA: TGTGCCATCAGTGTGAACGGGAGTCGCACAGATACGCAGTATTTT; CDR3: CAISVNGSRTDTQYF
J: TRBJ2-5; size: NA; D: NA; V: TRBV7-3; DNA: TGTGCCAGCAGCCAAACAAACCAAGAGACCCAGTACTTC; CDR3: CASSQTNQETQYF
J: TRBJ2-7; size: NA; D: TRBD2; V: TRBV6-2/TRBV6-3; DNA: TGTGCCAGCAGTTATTCCGAACTAGCGGGAGCCTACGAGCAGTACTTC; CDR3: CASSYSELAGAYEQYF
J: TRBJ2-6; size: few; D: NA; V: TRBV15; DNA: TGTGCCACCACCAAAACAGTGGCAAAGAACTCTGGGGCCAACGTCCTGACTTTC; CDR3: CATTKTVAKNSGANVLTF
J: TRBJ2-5; size: many; D: NA; V: TRBV20-1; DNA: TGCAGTGCTAGTTTCTGGGAAGAGACCCAGTACTTC; CDR3: CSASFWEETQYF
J: TRBJ2-7; size: few; D: TRBD2; V: TRBV19; DNA: TGTGCCAGCCAACTAGCGGGAGGCGACTACGAGCAGTACTTC; CDR3: CASQLAGGDYEQYF
J: TRBJ2-1; size: many; D: NA; V: TRBV27; DNA: TGTGCCAGCAGTTCCTACAGGGGGACTAGTAGTAATGAGCAGTTCTTC; CDR3: CASSSYRGTSSNEQFF
J: TRBJ2-1; size: few; D: NA; V: TRBV29-1; DNA: TGCAGCGCATTCCCGGGATCCTACAATGAGCAGTTCTTC; CDR3: CSAFPGSYNEQFF
J: TRBJ2-5; size: NA; D: NA; V: TRBV24-1; DNA: TGTGCCACCAGTGTCCGGGGGGCGAGGGAGGAGACCCAGTACTTC; CDR3: CATSVRGAREETQYF
J: TRBJ2-2; size: NA; D: NA; V: TRBV20-1; DNA: TGCAGTGCTAGTGATAGCGGCCACACCGGGGAGCTGTTTTTT; CDR3: CSASDSGHTGELFF